A single sample gave rise to the 26 T cell receptor beta chains below, sequenced in a study of tumor-infiltrating lymphocytes in primary liver carcinoma. Co-extracting RNA and DNA was done with roughly 17-31 mg of unsorted bulk tissue as input. The authors made TCR beta cDNA from around 500 ng total RNA with a constant-region primer. Generation of the TCR beta libraries relied on three nested multiplex PCR rounds using slightly modified ARM-PCR. The first two PCR rounds used TRBV1-TRBV30 primers with a Cbeta primer, roughly 10 cycles each. One entry per CDR3 protein results from TCRdb running MiXCR on the multiplex PCR reads. The sample includes 45,000 to 55,000 distinct CDR3 sequences, about three quarters of them seen just once. Source material: liver tumor tissue from sampling region 2. As for subset: tumor region T2, inferior pole. Receptor source: a man aged 35-49 years with primary liver carcinoma and hepatitis B virus infection.

This chain links TRBV12-3 or TRBV12-4 with TRBJ1-6; D is unclear. V shed 4 bases and J shed 7 bases, with 14 bases lying between them. This CDR3 is 15 amino acids long. The CDR3 nucleotides are TGTGCCAGCAGTTCCACGACGGGGTGCAATTCACCCCTCCACTTT. Translated: CASSSTTGCNSPLHF.

This clonotype turned up a few times. One junction end does not reproduce the germline sequence, and a read error may be involved. V is TRBV11-2 and J is TRBJ1-2; D unresolved. Per the germline V gene, CDR1 is SGHAT and CDR2 is FQNNGV. The CDR3 spans 13 residues. This chain's CDR3 is CASSSEGNYGYTF. CDR3 DNA: TGTGCCAGCAGCTCAGAGGGAAACTATGGCTACACATTC.

This clonotype was observed at least ten times. The chain couples TRBV7-9 to TRBJ2-7; 10 nucleotides agree with TRBD1. The CDR3 is 18 amino acids. The V gene end was trimmed by 5 bases and the J gene end by 0 bases; junction bases not matched to a gene: 13. The V gene's germline CDR1 is SEHNR and CDR2 FQNEAQ (reference sequence). The CDR3, as DNA: TGTGCCAGCAGCCCCAAGACAGGGGGCGGGACTAGCTCCTACGAGCAGTACTTC. Residues: CASSPKTGGGTSSYEQYF.

Notes on this clonotype: A much larger clone lies one base from this, so it may be a read error. Without the conserved terminal phenylalanine or tryptophan, this CDR3 likely stems from a read error. CDR3 bases: TGTGCCTGGAGTCCTGGGGCGGGCGAGCAGTACCTC. Translation: CAWSPGAGEQYL. The chain employs TRBV30 and TRBJ2-7; D might be TRBD1 or TRBD2, each matching 5 bases. V was cut by 2 bases and J by 6 bases, with 11 bases left in between. CDR3 size: 12 residues. Germline V lookup: CDR1 GTSNPN, CDR2 SVGIG (reference sequence).

The chain has TRBV6-5 and TRBJ2-7; D may be TRBD1 (6 bases). CDR1 is MNHEY and CDR2 is SVGAGI in the germline V gene. This CDR3 is 12 amino acids long. V shed 7 bases and J shed 13 bases, with 20 bases lying between them. CDR3 nucleotide sequence: TGTGCCAGCACTGTTGGACCGGACAGATTATACTTC. It specifies CASTVGPDRLYF.

The rearrangement links TRBV7-9 to TRBJ2-2; D is uncertain. V was clipped by 2 bases and J by 6 bases, with 13 bases between them. The germline V gene encodes CDR1 SEHNR and CDR2 FQNEAQ (reference sequence). The CDR3 covers 15 residues. The CDR3 DNA sequence: TGTGCCAGCAGCTTAATTAGTGAGAGGTCCGGGGAGCTGTTTTTT. It is translated as CASSLISERSGELFF.

With respect to this clonotype: One junction end disagrees with the germline gene, perhaps due to a read error. This rearrangement joins TRBV6-5 to TRBJ2-1, with D perhaps matching TRBD2 (5 bases). The CDR3 length is 15 residues. Germline lookup yields CDR1 MNHEY and CDR2 SVGAGI. The CDR3 protein is CVSSPGLFGSNEQFF. The DNA for the CDR3 is TGTGTCAGCAGTCCCGGACTGTTCGGAAGCAATGAGCAGTTCTTC.

This clonotype was observed many times. The V and J genes are TRBV7-9 and TRBJ1-1; D unclear. The CDR3 is 14 amino acids. Germline CDR1 SEHNR, CDR2 FQNEAQ (reference sequence). Trimming left V 5 bases short and J 11 bases short, with 21 bases between. CDR3 residues: CASSAAVAPLLAFF. The CDR3 nucleotides are TGTGCCAGCAGCGCGGCGGTCGCTCCTTTACTGGCTTTCTTT.

This rearrangement joins TRBV11-2 to TRBJ2-7, with TRBD1 matching over 9 bases. J lost 8 bases, V lost 7 bases, and 21 bases had no gene match. Germline loops: CDR1 SGHAT, CDR2 FQNNGV. This CDR3 has 17 amino acids. CDR3 bases: TGTGCCAGCAACATCGACCCGCCGGGACAGGGAAGCTATAAGCAGTACTTC. Amino acid sequence: CASNIDPPGQGSYKQYF.

A word on this clonotype: Here the CDR3 omits its conserved ending phenylalanine or tryptophan, so a read error is the likely source. The V gene is TRBV6-5, the J gene TRBJ2-7; the D gene is possibly TRBD1 (6 bases). CDR1 is MNHEY, CDR2 SVGAGI, per germline. The CDR3 covers 14 residues. CDR3 loop: CGSSRDLRGYEQYL. CDR3 in DNA: TGTGGCAGCAGTAGGGACCTCAGGGGCTACGAGCAGTACTTA.

This sequence joins TRBV11-2 and TRBJ2-3; D is perhaps TRBD2 (5 bases). The CDR3 loop spans 20 amino acids. V was shortened by 5 bases and J by 0 bases, with 27 bases between the two germline ends. Germline V gene lookup returns CDR1 SGHAT and CDR2 FQNNGV. CDR3 sequence: CASSPNDPLQIAKSTDTQYF. CDR3 bases: TGTGCCAGCAGCCCCAATGATCCCCTGCAGATAGCGAAAAGCACAGATACGCAGTATTTT.

Comments on this clonotype: The CDR3 does not end in the conserved phenylalanine or tryptophan, so this is likely a read error. The chain carries TRBV4-1 and TRBJ1-1, with D hard to call. Trimming stripped 0 bases from V and 1 base from J, with 12 bases between. The CDR3 is 16 residues long. In germline, CDR1 is MGHRA, CDR2 YSYEKL. CDR3 DNA sequence: TGCGCCAGCAGCCAAGAACCTGAGAACCCGAACACTGAAGCTTTCTAT. The encoded protein is CASSQEPENPNTEAFY.

This clonotype was counted once. In this CDR3 the conserved last residue, phenylalanine or tryptophan, is missing, so a read error is likely. The chain links TRBV11-3 to TRBJ2-1, with D hard to call. The CDR3 runs 13 residues. Looked up from germline, CDR1 is SGHNT and CDR2 is YENEEA. DNA of the CDR3: TGTGTCAGCAGCTTTGCCAACTACAATGAGCAGTTCTGC. Translated, it gives CVSSFANYNEQFC.

The V gene is TRBV28, the J gene TRBJ1-6, with D maybe TRBD1 (5 bases). The CDR3 loop spans 14 amino acids. Trimming left V 3 bases short and J 14 bases short, with 17 bases between. From germline, CDR1 is MDHEN and CDR2 SYDVKM. Here the CDR3 DNA reads TGTGCCAGCAGTTTCTCCGACAGACCGGGATCCCTCCACTTT. Its protein product is CASSFSDRPGSLHF.

Note on this clonotype: At one end, the junction sequence differs from germline, possibly due to a read error. The rearrangement joins TRBV12-3 or TRBV12-4 to TRBJ2-7; maybe TRBD2 (5 bases). The CDR3 runs to 16 residues. CDR3 sequence (DNA): TGTGCCAGCAGTTTATTAGCGAAAGGGCCTCCCTACGAGCACTACTTC. Residues: CASSLLAKGPPYEHYF.

This clonotype was seen just once. At one end, the junction sequence differs from germline, possibly due to a read error. The CDR3 reads CANSEMVSGRSPLHF. The CDR3 DNA is TGTGCCAACAGTGAAATGGTCTCCGGGAGGTCACCCCTCCACTTC. The chain combines TRBV6-1 with TRBJ1-6; D gene unclear. The V gene's germline CDR1 is MNHNS and CDR2 SASEGT. There are 15 residues in the CDR3.

The chain employs TRBV7-2 and TRBJ2-7; 13 positions match TRBD2. Germline values: CDR1 SGHTA, CDR2 FQGNSA. This CDR3 region has 15 residues. CDR3 coding DNA: TGTGTCTGCAGCGTGGGACTAGCGGGATCCTACGAGCAGTACTTC. Translation gives CVCSVGLAGSYEQYF.

This clonotype has only a few counts. This clone may be a read error of a much larger clone one base away. The chain carries TRBV10-2 and TRBJ1-5; 7 nucleotides align to TRBD1. CDR1 and CDR2 (germline): WSHSY, SAAADI. With 8 bases clipped from V and 6 bases from J, the junction kept 7 bases outside the gene matches. This CDR3 has 13 residues. CDR3 nucleotides: TGCGCCAGCGGGACAGACCCAAGTCAGCCCCAGCATTTT. The encoded protein is CASGTDPSQPQHF.

V and J are TRBV7-9 and TRBJ2-7, with D tentatively TRBD1 (6 bases). Trimming took off 11 bases at V and 2 bases at J, with 19 bases between the two ends. The CDR3 spans 14 residues. Germline V CDR1 and CDR2: SEHNR, FQNEAQ (reference sequence). The CDR3 protein is CAGSAQGSPYEQYF. The CDR3 bases are TGTGCCGGCTCCGCGCAGGGGTCCCCCTACGAGCAGTACTTC.

This clonotype has a handful of counts. The rearrangement uses TRBV11-2 and TRBJ2-1; D remains ambiguous. The CDR3 spans 12 residues. Germline-derived CDR1 and CDR2 are SGHAT and FQNNGV. The DNA of the CDR3 is TGTGCTAGTAGCTTGGGGATACGTGAGCAGTTCTTC. Protein product: CASSLGIREQFF.

With respect to this clonotype: Its ends do not fully match the called genes, so a read error is possible. The chain joins TRBV11-2 to TRBJ2-3; D possibly corresponds to TRBD2 (6 bases). The germline CDR1 and CDR2 sequences are SGHAT and FQNNGV. The CDR3 is 14 residues long. CDR3 sequence reads: CAGGAQEPTDTQYF. The CDR3 DNA reads TGTGCCGGAGGGGCACAGGAGCCCACAGATACGCAATATTTT.

This clonotype was counted once. The J gene is TRBJ2-1, the V gene TRBV29-1; D is uncertain. Looked up from germline, CDR1 is SQVTM and CDR2 is ANQGSEA. CDR3 size: 11 residues. V was cut by 6 bases and J by 11 bases, with 14 bases left in between. The CDR3 loop reads CSVPTWGQQFF. The DNA of the CDR3 is TGCAGCGTCCCTACATGGGGTCAGCAGTTCTTC.

A remark on this clonotype: One end of the junction fails to match germline, which may point to a read error. The gene calls are TRBV29-1 and TRBJ2-4; 7 bases align to TRBD1. This CDR3 contains 13 residues. Germline CDR1 is SQVTM and CDR2 is ANQGSEA. The CDR3 coding sequence is TGCAGGGTTCTCGGGACAGCCAAAAACATTCAGTATTTC. It is translated as CRVLGTAKNIQYF.

Of note for this clonotype: The junction shows a germline mismatch at one end, possibly a read error. The V and J genes are TRBV12-5 and TRBJ2-1; 11 nucleotides line up with TRBD2. The length of the CDR3 is 16 residues. The V gene's germline CDR1 is LGHNT and CDR2 FRNRAP. The CDR3 region has the DNA TGTGCTAGTGGTTTGATACTAGCGGGAGAGGGGAATGATCAGTTCTTC. This sequence encodes CASGLILAGEGNDQFF.

Concerning this clonotype: Its ends do not fully match the called genes, so a read error is possible. This CDR3 is CASSPRAGLLNSPPHF. The CDR3 DNA follows: TGCGCCAGCAGCCCCCGGGCGGGCTTACTTAATTCACCCCCCCACTTT. This chain links TRBV11-2 with TRBJ1-6; D unresolved. Germline loops: CDR1 SGHAT, CDR2 FQNNGV. CDR3 size: 16 residues.

Worth noting for this clonotype: This clone may be a read error of a much larger clone one base away. V gene TRBV7-9 combines with J gene TRBJ2-1; D is uncertain. The CDR3 is made up of 11 amino acids. Germline CDR1 and CDR2: SEHNR and FQNEAQ (reference sequence). CDR3 protein: CTSSLYNEQFF. CDR3 DNA sequence: TGTACCAGCAGCTTATATAATGAGCAGTTCTTC.